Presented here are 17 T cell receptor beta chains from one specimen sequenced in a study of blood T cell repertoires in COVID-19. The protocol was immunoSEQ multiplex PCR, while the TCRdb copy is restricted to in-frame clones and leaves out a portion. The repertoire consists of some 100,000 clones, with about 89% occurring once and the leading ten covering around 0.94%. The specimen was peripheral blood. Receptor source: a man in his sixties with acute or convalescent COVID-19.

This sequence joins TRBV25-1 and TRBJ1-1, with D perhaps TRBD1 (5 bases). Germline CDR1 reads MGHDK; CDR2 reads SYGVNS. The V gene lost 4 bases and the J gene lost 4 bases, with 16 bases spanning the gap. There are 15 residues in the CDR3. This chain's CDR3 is CASSGAGMWSTEAFF. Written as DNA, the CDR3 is TGTGCCAGCAGTGGGGCAGGGATGTGGAGCACTGAAGCTTTCTTT.

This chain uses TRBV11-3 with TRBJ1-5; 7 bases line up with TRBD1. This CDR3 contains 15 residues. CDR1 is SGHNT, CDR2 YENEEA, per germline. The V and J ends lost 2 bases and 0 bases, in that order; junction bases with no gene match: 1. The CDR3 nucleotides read TGTGCCAGCAGCTTAACAGGGGATAGCAATCAGCCCCAGCATTTT. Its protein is CASSLTGDSNQPQHF.

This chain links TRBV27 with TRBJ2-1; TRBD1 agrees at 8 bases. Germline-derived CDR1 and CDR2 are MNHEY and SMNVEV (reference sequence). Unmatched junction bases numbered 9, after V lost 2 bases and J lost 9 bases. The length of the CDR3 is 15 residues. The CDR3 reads CASSLRQGTDLEQFF. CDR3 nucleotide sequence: TGTGCCAGCAGTTTAAGACAGGGGACAGACCTTGAGCAGTTCTTC.

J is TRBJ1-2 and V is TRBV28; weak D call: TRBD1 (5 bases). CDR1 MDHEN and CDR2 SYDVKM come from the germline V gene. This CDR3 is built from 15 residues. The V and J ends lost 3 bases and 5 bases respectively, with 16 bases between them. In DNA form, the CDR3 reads TGTGCCAGCAGTTTGGGGGGAGCTACAAGGTATGGCTACACCTTC. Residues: CASSLGGATRYGYTF.

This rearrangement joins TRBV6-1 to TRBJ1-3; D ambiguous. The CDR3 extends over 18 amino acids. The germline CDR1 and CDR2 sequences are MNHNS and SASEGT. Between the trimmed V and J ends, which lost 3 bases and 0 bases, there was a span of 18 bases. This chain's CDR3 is CASSEALGRANSGNTIYF. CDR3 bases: TGTGCCAGCAGTGAGGCCCTGGGGAGGGCGAACTCTGGAAACACCATATATTTT.

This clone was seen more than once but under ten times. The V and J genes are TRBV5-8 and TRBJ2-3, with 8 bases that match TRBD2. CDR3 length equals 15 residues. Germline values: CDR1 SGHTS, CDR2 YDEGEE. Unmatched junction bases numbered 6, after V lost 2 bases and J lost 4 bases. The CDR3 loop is CASSLGAGVADTQYF. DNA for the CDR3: TGTGCCAGCAGCTTAGGAGCGGGAGTGGCAGATACGCAGTATTTT.

The CDR3 region is CASSISSSAAPYEQYF. The CDR3 DNA follows: TGTGCCAGCAGCATATCCTCTAGCGCCGCCCCCTACGAGCAGTACTTC. The chain employs TRBV7-2 and TRBJ2-7; TRBD2 is a possible D gene (6 bases). Germline assignment: CDR1 SGHTA and CDR2 FQGNSA. The CDR3 has 16 residues. V lost 5 bases, J lost 2 bases, and 19 bases lay in between.

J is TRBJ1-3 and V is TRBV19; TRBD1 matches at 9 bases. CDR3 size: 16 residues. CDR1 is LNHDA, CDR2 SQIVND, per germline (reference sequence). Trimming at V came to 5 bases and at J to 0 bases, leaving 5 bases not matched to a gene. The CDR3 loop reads CASSETGGVSGNTIYF. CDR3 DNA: TGTGCCAGTAGTGAGACAGGGGGTGTCTCTGGAAACACCATATATTTT. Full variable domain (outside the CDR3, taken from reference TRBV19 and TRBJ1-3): DGGITQSPKYLFRKEGQNVTLSCEQNLNHDAMYWYRQDPGQGLRLIYYSQIVNDFQKGDIAEGYSVSREKKESFPLTVTSAQKNPTAFYLCASSETGGVSGNTIYFGEGSWLTVV.

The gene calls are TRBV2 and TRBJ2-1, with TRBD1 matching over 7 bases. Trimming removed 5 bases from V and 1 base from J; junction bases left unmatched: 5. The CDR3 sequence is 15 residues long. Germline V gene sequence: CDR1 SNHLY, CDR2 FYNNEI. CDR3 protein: CASSRQGLSYNEQFF. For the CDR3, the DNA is TGTGCCAGCAGTCGACAGGGCTTATCCTACAATGAGCAGTTCTTC. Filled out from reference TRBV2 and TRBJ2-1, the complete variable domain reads EPEVTQTPSHQVTQMGQEVILRCVPISNHLYFYWYRQILGQKVEFLVSFYNNEISEKSEIFDDQFSVERPDGSNFTLKIRSTKLEDSAMYFCASSRQGLSYNEQFFGPGTRLTVL.

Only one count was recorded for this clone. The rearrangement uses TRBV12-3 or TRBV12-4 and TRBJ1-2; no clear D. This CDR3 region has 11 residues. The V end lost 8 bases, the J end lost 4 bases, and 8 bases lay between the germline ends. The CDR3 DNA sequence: TGTGCCAGCGGTCCACTCTATGGCTACACCTTC. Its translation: CASGPLYGYTF.

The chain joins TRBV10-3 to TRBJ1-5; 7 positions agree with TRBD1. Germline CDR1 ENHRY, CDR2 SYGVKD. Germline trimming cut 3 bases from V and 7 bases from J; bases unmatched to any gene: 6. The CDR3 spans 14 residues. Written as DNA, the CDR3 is TGTGCCATCAGTGACGGACAGGTCGAGCAGCCCCAGCATTTT. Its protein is CAISDGQVEQPQHF.

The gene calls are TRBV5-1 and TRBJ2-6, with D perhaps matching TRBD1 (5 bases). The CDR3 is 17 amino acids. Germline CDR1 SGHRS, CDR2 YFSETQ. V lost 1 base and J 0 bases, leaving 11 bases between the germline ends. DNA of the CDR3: TGCGCCAGCAGCTTGAGCCGACAGTACTCTGGGGCCAACGTCCTGACTTTC. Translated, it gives CASSLSRQYSGANVLTF.

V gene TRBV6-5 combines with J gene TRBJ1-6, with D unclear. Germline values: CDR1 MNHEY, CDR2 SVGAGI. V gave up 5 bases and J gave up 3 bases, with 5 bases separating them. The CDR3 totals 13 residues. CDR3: CASSPIYNSPLHF. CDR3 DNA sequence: TGTGCCAGCAGTCCCATCTATAATTCACCCCTCCACTTT.

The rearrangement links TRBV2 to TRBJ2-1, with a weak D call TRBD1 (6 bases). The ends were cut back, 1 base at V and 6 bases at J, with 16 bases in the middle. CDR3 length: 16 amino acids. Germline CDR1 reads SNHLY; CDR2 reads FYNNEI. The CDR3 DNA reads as TGTGCCAGCAGTGAAGGGTTGGGGGCAAGGGGCAATGAGCAGTTCTTC. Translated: CASSEGLGARGNEQFF.

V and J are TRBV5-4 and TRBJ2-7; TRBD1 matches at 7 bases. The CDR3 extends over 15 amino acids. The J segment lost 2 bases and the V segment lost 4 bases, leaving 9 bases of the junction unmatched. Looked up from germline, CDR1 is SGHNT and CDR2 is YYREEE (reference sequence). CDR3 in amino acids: CASSDREQYPYEQYV. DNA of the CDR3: TGTGCCAGCAGCGACAGGGAACAATACCCCTACGAGCAGTACGTC.

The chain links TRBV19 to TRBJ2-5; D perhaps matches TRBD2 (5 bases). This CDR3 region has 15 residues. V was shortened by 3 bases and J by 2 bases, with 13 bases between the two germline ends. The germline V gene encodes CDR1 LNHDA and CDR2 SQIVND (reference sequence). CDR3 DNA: TGTGCCAGTAGTATCGGGGATGACTGGCAAGAGACCCAGTACTTC. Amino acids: CASSIGDDWQETQYF.

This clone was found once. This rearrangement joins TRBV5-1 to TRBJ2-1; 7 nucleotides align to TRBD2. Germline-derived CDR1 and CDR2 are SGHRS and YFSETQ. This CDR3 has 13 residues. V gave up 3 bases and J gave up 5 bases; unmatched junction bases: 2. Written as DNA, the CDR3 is TGCGCCAGCAGCTCCCTAGCGGACAATGAGCAGTTCTTC. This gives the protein CASSSLADNEQFF.